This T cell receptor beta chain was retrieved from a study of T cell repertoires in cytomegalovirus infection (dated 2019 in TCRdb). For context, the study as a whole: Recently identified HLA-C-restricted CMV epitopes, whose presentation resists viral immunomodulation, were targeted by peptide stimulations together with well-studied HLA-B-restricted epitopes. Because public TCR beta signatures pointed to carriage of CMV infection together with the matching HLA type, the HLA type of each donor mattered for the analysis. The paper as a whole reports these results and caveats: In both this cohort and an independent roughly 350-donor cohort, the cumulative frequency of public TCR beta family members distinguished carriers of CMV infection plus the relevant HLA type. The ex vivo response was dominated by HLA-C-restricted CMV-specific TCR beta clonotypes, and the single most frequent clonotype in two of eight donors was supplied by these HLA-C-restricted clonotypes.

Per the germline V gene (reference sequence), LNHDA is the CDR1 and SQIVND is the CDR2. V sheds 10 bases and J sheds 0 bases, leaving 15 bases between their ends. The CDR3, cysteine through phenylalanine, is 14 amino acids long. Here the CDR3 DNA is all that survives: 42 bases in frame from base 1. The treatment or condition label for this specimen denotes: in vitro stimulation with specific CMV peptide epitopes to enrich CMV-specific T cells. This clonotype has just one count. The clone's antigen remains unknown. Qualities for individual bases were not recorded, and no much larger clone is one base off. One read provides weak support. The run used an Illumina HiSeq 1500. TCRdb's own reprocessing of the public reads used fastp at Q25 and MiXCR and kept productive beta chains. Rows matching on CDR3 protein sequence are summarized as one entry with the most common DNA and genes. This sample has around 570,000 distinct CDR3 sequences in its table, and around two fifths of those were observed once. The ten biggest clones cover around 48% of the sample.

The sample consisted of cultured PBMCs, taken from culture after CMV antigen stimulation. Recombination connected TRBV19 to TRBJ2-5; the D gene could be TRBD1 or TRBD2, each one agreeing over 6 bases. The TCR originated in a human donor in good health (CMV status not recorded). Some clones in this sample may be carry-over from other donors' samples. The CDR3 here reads CATRDGGYQETQYF. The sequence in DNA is TGTGCCACCAGGGACGGGGGCTACCAAGAGACCCAGTACTTC.